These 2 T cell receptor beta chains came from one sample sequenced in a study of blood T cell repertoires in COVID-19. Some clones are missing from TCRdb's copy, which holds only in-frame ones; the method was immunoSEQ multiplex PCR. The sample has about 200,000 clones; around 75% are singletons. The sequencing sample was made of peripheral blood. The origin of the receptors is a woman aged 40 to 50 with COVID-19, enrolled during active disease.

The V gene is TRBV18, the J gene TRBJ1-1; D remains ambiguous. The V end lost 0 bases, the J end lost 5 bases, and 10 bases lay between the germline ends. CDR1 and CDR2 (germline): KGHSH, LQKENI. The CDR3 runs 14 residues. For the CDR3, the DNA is TGTGCCAGCTCACCACCGAGTTCGTGGACTGAAGCTTTCTTT. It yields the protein CASSPPSSWTEAFF.

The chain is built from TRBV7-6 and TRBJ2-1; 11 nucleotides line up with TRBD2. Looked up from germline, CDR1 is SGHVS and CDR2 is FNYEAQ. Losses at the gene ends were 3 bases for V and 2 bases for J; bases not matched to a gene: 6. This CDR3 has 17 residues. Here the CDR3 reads CASSLGLAESPYNEQFF. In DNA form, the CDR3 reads TGTGCCAGCAGCTTGGGACTAGCGGAATCCCCCTACAATGAGCAGTTCTTC.